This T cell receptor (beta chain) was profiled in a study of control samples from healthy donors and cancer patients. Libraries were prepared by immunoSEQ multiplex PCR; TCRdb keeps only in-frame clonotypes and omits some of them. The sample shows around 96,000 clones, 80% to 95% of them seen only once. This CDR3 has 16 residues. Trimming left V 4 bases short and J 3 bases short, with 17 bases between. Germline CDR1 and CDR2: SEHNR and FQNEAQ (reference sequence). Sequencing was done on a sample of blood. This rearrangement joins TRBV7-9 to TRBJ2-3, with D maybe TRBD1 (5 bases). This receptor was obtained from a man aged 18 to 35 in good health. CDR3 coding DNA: TGTGCCAGCAGCTCCAGGGTAGTCAAGGTGACAGATACGCAGTATTTT. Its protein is CASSSRVVKVTDTQYF.